This record covers a single T cell receptor (beta chain). Its antigen is unidentified. This sample was included in a study of cytomegalovirus exposure and HLA in healthy donors. It was with 60 Vbeta and 13 Jbeta primers that the PCR ran. Repertoires were generated with immunoSEQ multiplex PCR, while TCRdb's copy carries only in-frame clones and drops some. The data hold some 150,000 clones, with roughly 85% observed a single time. Study observations and caveats: The authors later linked a missense DCLRE1C variant to TCR beta V- and J-gene trimming. A reported reduction in N-insertions relative to the approximately 640-donor mean was seen in an Asian-associated ancestry cluster in a later analysis. Based on reports, TCR beta sequences accurately predicted HLA-A and HLA-B alleles for most subjects.

Losses at the gene ends were 3 bases for V and 8 bases for J; bases not matched to a gene: 12. The V gene's germline CDR1 is SGDLS and CDR2 YYNGEE. The CDR3 is 16 amino acids. Material for sequencing was PBMCs. The rearrangement links TRBV9 to TRBJ2-1, with 9 positions matching TRBD2. The clonotype comes from a man aged 40-49 years in good health and CMV-seronegative. The CDR3 coding sequence is TGTGCCAGCAGCGCTCGATCTAGCGGGATAATCTATGAGCAGTTCTTC. Protein: CASSARSSGIIYEQFF.